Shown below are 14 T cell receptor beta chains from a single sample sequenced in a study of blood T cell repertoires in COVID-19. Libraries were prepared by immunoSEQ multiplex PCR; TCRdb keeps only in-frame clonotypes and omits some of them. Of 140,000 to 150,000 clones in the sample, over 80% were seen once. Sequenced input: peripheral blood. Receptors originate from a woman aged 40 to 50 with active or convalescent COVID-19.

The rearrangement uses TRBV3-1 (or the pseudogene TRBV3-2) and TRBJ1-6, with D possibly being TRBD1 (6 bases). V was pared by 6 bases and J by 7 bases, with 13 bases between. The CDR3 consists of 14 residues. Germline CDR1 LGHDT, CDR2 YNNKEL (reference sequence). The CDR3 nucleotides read TGTGCCAGCAGACTTGGACAGAGCAATTCACCCCTCCACTTT. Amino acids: CASRLGQSNSPLHF.

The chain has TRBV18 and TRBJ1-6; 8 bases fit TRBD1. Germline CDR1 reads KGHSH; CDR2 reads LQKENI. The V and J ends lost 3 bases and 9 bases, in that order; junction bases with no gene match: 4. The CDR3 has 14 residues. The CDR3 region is CASSPRQGLSPLHF. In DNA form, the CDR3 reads TGTGCCAGCTCACCCAGACAGGGGCTTTCACCCCTCCACTTT.

The CDR3 sequence is CASRPVTANTEAFF. The CDR3 DNA reads as TGCGCCAGCAGACCGGTGACTGCGAACACTGAAGCTTTCTTT. This rearrangement joins TRBV5-1 to TRBJ1-1; no definite D call. The germline V and J ends were trimmed by 5 bases and 1 base, with 12 bases remaining between them. The V gene's germline CDR1 is SGHRS and CDR2 YFSETQ. CDR3 length: 14 residues.

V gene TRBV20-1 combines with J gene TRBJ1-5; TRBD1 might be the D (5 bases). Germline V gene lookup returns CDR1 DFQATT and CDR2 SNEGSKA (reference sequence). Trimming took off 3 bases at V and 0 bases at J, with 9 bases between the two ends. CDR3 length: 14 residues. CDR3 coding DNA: TGCAGTGCTAGTACAGGATATAGCAATCAGCCCCAGCATTTT. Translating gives CSASTGYSNQPQHF.

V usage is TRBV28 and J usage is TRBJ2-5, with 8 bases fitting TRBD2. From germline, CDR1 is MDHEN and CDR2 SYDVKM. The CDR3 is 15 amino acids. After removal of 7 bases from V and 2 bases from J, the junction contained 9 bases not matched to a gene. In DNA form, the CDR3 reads TGTGCCAGCATCCCCGGGGGGGCGGGTCAAGAGACCCAGTACTTC. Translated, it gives CASIPGGAGQETQYF.

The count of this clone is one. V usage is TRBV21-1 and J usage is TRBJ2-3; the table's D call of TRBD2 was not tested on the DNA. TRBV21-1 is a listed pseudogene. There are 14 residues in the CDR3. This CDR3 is CARTSGRAKDTQYF. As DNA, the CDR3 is TGTGCCAGGACTAGCGGGAGGGCCAAAGATACGCAGTATTTT.

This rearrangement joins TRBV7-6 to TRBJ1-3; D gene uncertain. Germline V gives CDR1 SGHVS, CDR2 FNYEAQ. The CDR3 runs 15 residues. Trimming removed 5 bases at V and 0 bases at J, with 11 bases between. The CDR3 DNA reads TGTGCCAGCAGCCCGGGGAGAGGCTCTGGAAACACCATATATTTT. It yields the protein CASSPGRGSGNTIYF. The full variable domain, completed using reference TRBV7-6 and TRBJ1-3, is GAGVSQSPRYKVTKRGQDVALRCDPISGHVSLYWYRQALGQGPEFLTYFNYEAQQDKSGLPNDRFSAERPEGSISTLTIQRTEQRDSAMYRCASSPGRGSGNTIYFGEGSWLTVV.

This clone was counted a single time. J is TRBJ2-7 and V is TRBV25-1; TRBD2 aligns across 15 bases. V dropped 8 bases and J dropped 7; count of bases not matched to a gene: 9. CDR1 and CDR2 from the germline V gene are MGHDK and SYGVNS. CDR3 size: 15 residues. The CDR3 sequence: CASARTSGGAMEQYF. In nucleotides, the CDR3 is TGTGCCAGCGCCCGGACTAGCGGGGGGGCCATGGAGCAGTACTTC.

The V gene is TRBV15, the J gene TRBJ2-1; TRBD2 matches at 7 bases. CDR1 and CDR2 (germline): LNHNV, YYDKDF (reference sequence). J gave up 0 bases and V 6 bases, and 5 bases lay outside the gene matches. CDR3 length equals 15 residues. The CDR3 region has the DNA TGTGCCACCAGTGTTGCGGGAGCCTCCTACAATGAGCAGTTCTTC. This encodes CATSVAGASYNEQFF.

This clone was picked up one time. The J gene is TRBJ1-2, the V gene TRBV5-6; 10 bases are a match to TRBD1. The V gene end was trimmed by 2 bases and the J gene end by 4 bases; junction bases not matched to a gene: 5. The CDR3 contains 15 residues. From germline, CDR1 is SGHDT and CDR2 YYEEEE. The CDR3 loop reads CASSFRDRGIYGYTF. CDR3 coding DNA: TGTGCCAGCAGCTTCCGGGACAGGGGTATCTATGGCTACACCTTC.

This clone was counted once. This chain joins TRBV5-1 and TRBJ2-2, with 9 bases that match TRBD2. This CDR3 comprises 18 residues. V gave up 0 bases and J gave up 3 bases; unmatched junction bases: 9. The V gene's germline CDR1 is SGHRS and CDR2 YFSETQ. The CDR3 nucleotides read TGCGCCAGCAGCTTGGAGTTAGCGGGAGAGCGGGACACCGGGGAGCTGTTTTTT. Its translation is CASSLELAGERDTGELFF. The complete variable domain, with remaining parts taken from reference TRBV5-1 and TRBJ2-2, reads KAGVTQTPRYLIKTRGQQVTLSCSPISGHRSVSWYQQTPGQGLQFLFEYFSETQRNKGNFPGRFSGRQFSNSRSEMNVSTLELGDSALYLCASSLELAGERDTGELFFGEGSRLTVL.

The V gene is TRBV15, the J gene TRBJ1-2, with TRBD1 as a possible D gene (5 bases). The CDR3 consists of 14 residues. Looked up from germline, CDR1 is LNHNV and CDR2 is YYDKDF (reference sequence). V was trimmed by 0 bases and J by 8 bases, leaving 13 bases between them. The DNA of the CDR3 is TGTGCCACCAGCAGAGATGGGGGGACCTTCGGCTACACCTTC. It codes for CATSRDGGTFGYTF.

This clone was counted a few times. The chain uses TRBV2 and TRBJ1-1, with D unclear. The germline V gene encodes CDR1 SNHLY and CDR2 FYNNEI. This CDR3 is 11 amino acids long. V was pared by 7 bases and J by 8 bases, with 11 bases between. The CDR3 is CASTLRAEAFF. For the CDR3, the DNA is TGTGCCAGCACCCTGCGGGCAGAAGCTTTCTTT.

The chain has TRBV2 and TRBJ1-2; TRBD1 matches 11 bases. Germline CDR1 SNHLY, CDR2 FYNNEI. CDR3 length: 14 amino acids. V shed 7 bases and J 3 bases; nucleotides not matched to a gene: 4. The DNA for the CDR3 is TGTGCCAGCACCCCGGGACAGGGGGACTATGGCTACACCTTC. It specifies CASTPGQGDYGYTF.